These 21 T cell receptor beta chains came from one sample sequenced in a study of shared clonotypes between healthy human individuals. Using immunoSEQ multiplex PCR, the repertoire was profiled, and TCRdb retains in-frame clones only, with some absent. This table has some 480,000 clones, 70% to 80% appearing once. Source material: PBMCs. The receptors here all came from a woman aged 40 to 55 in good health. Some clones in this sample may be carry-over from other donors' samples.

V and J are TRBV9 and TRBJ2-7; 13 nucleotides line up with TRBD2. CDR3 length equals 17 residues. The junction had 14 bases not matched to a gene; V was cut back by 4 bases and J by 7 bases. Germline-derived CDR1 and CDR2 are SGDLS and YYNGEE. The CDR3 protein is CASSPAILAGGSLEQYF. DNA of the CDR3: TGTGCCAGCAGCCCCGCTATACTAGCGGGAGGGTCCTTGGAGCAGTACTTC.

The rearrangement joins TRBV5-1 to TRBJ1-1; D ambiguous. Germline CDR1 and CDR2: SGHRS and YFSETQ. Trimming took off 0 bases at V and 0 bases at J, with 9 bases between the two ends. The CDR3 contains 15 residues. The CDR3 spells CASSLDQALNTEAFF. CDR3 nucleotide sequence: TGCGCCAGCAGCTTGGATCAGGCCCTGAACACTGAAGCTTTCTTT.

This clone has only one observation. J is TRBJ2-7 and V is TRBV5-1; a weak D match, TRBD1 (6 bases). Germline V gene sequence: CDR1 SGHRS, CDR2 YFSETQ. V was shortened by 5 bases and J by 4 bases, with 16 bases between the two germline ends. This CDR3 spans 14 amino acids. The CDR3 DNA reads TGCGCCAGCAGAACAGGGTTCGGGGAGTACGAGCAGTACTTC. Protein product: CASRTGFGEYEQYF.

This chain joins TRBV11-2 and TRBJ2-3, with TRBD1 identical over 9 bases. This CDR3 contains 14 residues. The V segment lost 5 bases and the J segment 5 bases; nucleotides outside the gene matches: 5. Germline CDR1 SGHAT, CDR2 FQNNGV. The DNA for the CDR3 is TGTGCCAGCAGCAAACAGGGGGCCGGAGATACGCAGTATTTT. The encoded protein is CASSKQGAGDTQYF.

This chain uses TRBV4-1 with TRBJ1-6, with D possibly matching TRBD1 (6 bases). Germline V gene sequence: CDR1 MGHRA, CDR2 YSYEKL. The V end was cut by 1 base, the J end by 9 bases, with 13 bases between. The CDR3 is made up of 15 amino acids. The CDR3 region has the DNA TGCGCCAGCAGCCAAGGGCAGGGGAAGAGTTCACCCCTCCACTTT. Its translation is CASSQGQGKSSPLHF.

The chain combines TRBV11-2 with TRBJ2-7; 11 nucleotides agree with TRBD2. V trimming: 4 bases; J trimming: 4 bases; junction bases outside the gene matches: 9. This CDR3 is built from 16 residues. CDR1 and CDR2 (germline): SGHAT, FQNNGV. In DNA, the CDR3 is TGTGCCAGCAGCTCGAATAGCGGGAGGGCCGGTTACGAGCAGTACTTC. It codes for CASSSNSGRAGYEQYF.

This clone appeared a few times. The rearrangement uses TRBV18 and TRBJ1-1; D is unclear. The V and J ends lost 2 bases and 1 base respectively, with 5 bases between them. Germline CDR1 and CDR2: KGHSH and LQKENI. The CDR3 extends over 13 amino acids. The CDR3 DNA follows: TGTGCCAGCTCACCAAGGGAGAACACTGAAGCTTTCTTT. Translation: CASSPRENTEAFF.

For this clone: The junction does not match germline at one end; this may be a read error. The chain uses TRBV7-9 and TRBJ2-7, with 12 bases that match TRBD2. The CDR3 runs 14 residues. Germline CDR1 is SEHNR and CDR2 is FQNEAQ (reference sequence). The CDR3, as DNA: TGTGCCAGCAGCTTCAGACTAGCGGGAGACGAGCTGTACTTC. Translated, it gives CASSFRLAGDELYF.

As regards this clone: A far more abundant clone sits one base away, making this likely a read error. The genes are TRBV6-5 and TRBJ1-1; maybe TRBD1 (5 bases). Germline lookup yields CDR1 MNHEY and CDR2 SVGAGI. The CDR3 totals 15 residues. The CDR3 coding sequence is TGTGCCAGCAGGCACAGCTATAGGGGTTACACTGAAGCTCTCTTT. Residues: CASRHSYRGYTEALF.

The chain has TRBV27 and TRBJ2-3, with 11 bases matching TRBD2. The ends lost 7 bases at V and 1 base at J; junction bases unmatched: 16. The CDR3 is 19 residues long. The germline V gene has CDR1 MNHEY and CDR2 SMNVEV (reference sequence). The chain's CDR3 is CASTPSRLAGGRRTDTQYF. The CDR3 DNA reads as TGTGCCAGCACCCCCTCCCGGCTAGCGGGAGGCCGTCGCACAGATACGCAGTATTTT.

V gene TRBV10-1 combines with J gene TRBJ2-7, with D maybe TRBD1 (6 bases). Trimming stripped 0 bases from V and 6 bases from J, with 15 bases between. The CDR3 runs to 15 residues. Germline CDR1 and CDR2: WNHNN and SYGVQD (reference sequence). CDR3 sequence reads: CASSESGRGRGEQYF. The CDR3 region has the DNA TGCGCCAGCAGTGAGTCAGGCAGGGGAAGGGGCGAGCAGTACTTC.

The genes are TRBV28 and TRBJ1-4; possibly TRBD1 for D (5 bases). Germline CDR1 and CDR2: MDHEN and SYDVKM. V lost 3 bases and J 4 bases, leaving 9 bases between the germline ends. The length of the CDR3 is 14 residues. The CDR3 loop reads CASSLEQVNEKLFF. For the CDR3, the DNA is TGTGCCAGCAGTTTGGAACAGGTTAATGAAAAACTGTTTTTT.

The chain employs TRBV7-6 and TRBJ2-3, with 9 positions matching TRBD2. This CDR3 has 16 residues. Trimming cost V 1 base and J 5 bases; bases outside gene matches: 7. The germline CDR1 and CDR2 sequences are SGHVS and FNYEAQ. The CDR3 protein is CASSLDRGRVGDTQYF. The CDR3 region has the DNA TGTGCCAGCAGCTTAGATCGCGGGAGGGTGGGAGATACGCAGTATTTT.

The chain has TRBV10-2 and TRBJ2-7; 7 positions agree with TRBD2. J gave up 4 bases and V 8 bases, and 2 bases lay outside the gene matches. The CDR3 runs to 11 residues. CDR1 and CDR2 (germline): WSHSY, SAAADI. The DNA of the CDR3 is TGCGCCAGCGGGGGGGGGTACGAGCAGTACTTC. Encoded protein: CASGGGYEQYF.

The chain carries TRBV7-3 and TRBJ1-3, with a weak D call TRBD2 (5 bases). The J call may be faulty, since TRBJ2-2 better matches the DNA end. The CDR3 is 16 amino acids. The germline V gene encodes CDR1 SGHTA and CDR2 FQGTGA. The CDR3 nucleotides read TGTGCCAGCAGCCAGAGGGCTAGCCGGAACACCGGGGAGCTGTTTTTT. This encodes CASSQRASRNTGELFF.

This clone came up a few times. This chain links TRBV2 with TRBJ2-5, with D hard to call. The CDR3 sequence is 14 residues long. Germline V gene lookup returns CDR1 SNHLY and CDR2 FYNNEI. The V gene lost 8 bases and the J gene lost 0 bases, with 13 bases spanning the gap. The CDR3, as DNA: TGTGCCAGCGGTGCCGGGCCGCACCAAGAGACCCAGTACTTC. Its protein is CASGAGPHQETQYF.

This rearrangement joins TRBV29-1 to TRBJ2-5; D not certain. Germline V lookup: CDR1 SQVTM, CDR2 ANQGSEA. This CDR3 comprises 13 residues. Trimming shortened V by 4 bases and J by 2 bases, and 11 bases separated the two germline ends. CDR3 amino acids: CSVGFTLQETQYF. The CDR3 DNA follows: TGCAGCGTTGGATTTACCCTTCAAGAGACCCAGTACTTC.

The table lists this clone with many counts. This chain links TRBV28 with TRBJ2-1, with 8 bases fitting TRBD2. V dropped 5 bases and J dropped 7; count of bases not matched to a gene: 10. The germline V gene encodes CDR1 MDHEN and CDR2 SYDVKM. The CDR3 contains 15 residues. In DNA, the CDR3 is TGTGCCAGCAGTCACCCTCGGGGGGGCCAGAATGAGCAGTTCTTC. Amino acid sequence: CASSHPRGGQNEQFF.

The chain carries TRBV5-6 and TRBJ2-2, with 9 bases aligning to TRBD1. Per germline, CDR1 SGHDT and CDR2 YYEEEE. The CDR3 runs 19 residues. With V trimmed by 3 bases and J by 1 base, 13 bases remained unmatched. The CDR3 DNA follows: TGTGCCAGCAGCTCCACAGGGGGCACCTTCTCGAGGAACACCGGGGAGCTGTTTTTT. The encoded protein is CASSSTGGTFSRNTGELFF.

The chain couples TRBV6-1 to TRBJ1-5; D gene unclear. Trimming shortened V by 6 bases and J by 4 bases, and 10 bases separated the two germline ends. CDR1 and CDR2 from the germline V gene are MNHNS and SASEGT. The CDR3 is made up of 13 amino acids. The CDR3 loop reads CASRHDGNQPQHF. The CDR3, as DNA: TGTGCCAGCAGGCACGACGGTAATCAGCCCCAGCATTTT.

J is TRBJ2-1 and V is TRBV30; 9 nucleotides align to TRBD2. V shed 5 bases, J shed 4 bases, and the junction held 3 bases outside the gene matches. The CDR3 runs 13 residues. The V gene's germline CDR1 is GTSNPN and CDR2 SVGIG (reference sequence). CDR3 DNA sequence: TGTGCCTGGGCGACTAGCGGTTACAATGAGCAGTTCTTC. It encodes CAWATSGYNEQFF.